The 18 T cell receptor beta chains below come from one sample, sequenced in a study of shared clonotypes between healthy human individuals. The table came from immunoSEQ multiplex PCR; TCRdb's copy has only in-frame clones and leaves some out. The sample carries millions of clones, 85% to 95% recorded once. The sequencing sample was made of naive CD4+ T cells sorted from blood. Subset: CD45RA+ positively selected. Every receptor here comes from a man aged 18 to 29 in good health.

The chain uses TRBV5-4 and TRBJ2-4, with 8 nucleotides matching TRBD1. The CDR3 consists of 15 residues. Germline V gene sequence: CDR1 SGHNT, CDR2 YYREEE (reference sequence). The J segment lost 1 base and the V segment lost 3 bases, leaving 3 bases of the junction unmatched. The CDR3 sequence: CASSSDRVAKNIQYF. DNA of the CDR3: TGTGCCAGCAGCTCGGACAGGGTGGCCAAAAACATTCAGTACTTC. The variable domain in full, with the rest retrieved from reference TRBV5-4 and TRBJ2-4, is ETGVTQSPTHLIKTRGQQVTLRCSSQSGHNTVSWYQQALGQGPQFIFQYYREEENGRGNFPPRFSGLQFPNYSSELNVNALELDDSALYLCASSSDRVAKNIQYFGAGTRLSVL.

CDR3 residues: CASGLVRGDTQYF. The CDR3 region has the DNA TGTGCTAGTGGTTTGGTACGAGGAGATACGCAGTATTTT. This chain uses TRBV12-5 with TRBJ2-3; D is unresolved. This CDR3 is built from 13 residues. Germline V lookup: CDR1 LGHNT, CDR2 FRNRAP. Trimming stripped 0 bases from V and 5 bases from J, with 6 bases between.

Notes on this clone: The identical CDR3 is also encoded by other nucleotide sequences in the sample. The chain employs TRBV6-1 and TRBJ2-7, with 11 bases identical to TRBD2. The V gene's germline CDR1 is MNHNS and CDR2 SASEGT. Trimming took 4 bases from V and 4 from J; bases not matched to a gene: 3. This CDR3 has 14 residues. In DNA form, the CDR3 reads TGTGCCAGCAGTGCCGGGACTAGCGGATACGAGCAGTACTTC. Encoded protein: CASSAGTSGYEQYF.

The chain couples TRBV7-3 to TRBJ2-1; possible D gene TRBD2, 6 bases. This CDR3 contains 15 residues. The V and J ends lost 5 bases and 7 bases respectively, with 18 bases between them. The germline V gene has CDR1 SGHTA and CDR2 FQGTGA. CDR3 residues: CASSNWQGAGNEQFF. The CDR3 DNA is TGTGCCAGCAGCAACTGGCAAGGGGCGGGGAATGAGCAGTTCTTC.

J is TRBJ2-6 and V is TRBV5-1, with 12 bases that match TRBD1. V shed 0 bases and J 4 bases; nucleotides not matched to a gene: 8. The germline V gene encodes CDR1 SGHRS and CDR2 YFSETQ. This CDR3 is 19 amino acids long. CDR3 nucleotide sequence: TGCGCCAGCAGCTTGGCCCCCGGGACAGGGGGCGACGGGGCCAACGTCCTGACTTTC. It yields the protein CASSLAPGTGGDGANVLTF.

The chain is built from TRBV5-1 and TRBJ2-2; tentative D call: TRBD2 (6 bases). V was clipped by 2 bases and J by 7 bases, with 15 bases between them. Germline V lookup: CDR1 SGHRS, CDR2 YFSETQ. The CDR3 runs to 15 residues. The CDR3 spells CASSLSGTYGGELFF. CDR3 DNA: TGCGCCAGCAGCTTAAGTGGGACTTACGGCGGGGAGCTGTTTTTT.

CDR3 DNA: TGTGCCAGCAGTGAAGTGGGCTACAACTATGGCTACACCTTC. It specifies CASSEVGYNYGYTF. The J gene is TRBJ1-2, the V gene TRBV6-1; no clear D gene. The V end was cut by 1 base, the J end by 2 bases, with 8 bases between. The CDR3 spans 14 residues. Germline CDR1 is MNHNS and CDR2 is SASEGT.

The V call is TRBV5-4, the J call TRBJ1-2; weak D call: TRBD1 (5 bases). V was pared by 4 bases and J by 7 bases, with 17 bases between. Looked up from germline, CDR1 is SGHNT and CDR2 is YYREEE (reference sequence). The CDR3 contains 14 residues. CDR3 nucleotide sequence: TGTGCCAGCAGCCAGGGAGTTACCTCGGGTGGCTACACCTTC. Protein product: CASSQGVTSGGYTF.

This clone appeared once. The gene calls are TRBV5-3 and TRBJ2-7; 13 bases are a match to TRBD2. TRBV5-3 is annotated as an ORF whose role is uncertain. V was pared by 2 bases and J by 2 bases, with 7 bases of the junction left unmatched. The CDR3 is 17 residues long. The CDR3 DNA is TGTGCCAGAAGCTTCTTGACTAGCGGGGGGTCAACCTACGAGCAGTACTTC. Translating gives CARSFLTSGGSTYEQYF.

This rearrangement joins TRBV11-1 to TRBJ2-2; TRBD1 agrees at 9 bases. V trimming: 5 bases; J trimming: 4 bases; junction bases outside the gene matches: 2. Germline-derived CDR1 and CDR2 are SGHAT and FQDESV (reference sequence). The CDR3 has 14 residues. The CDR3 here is CASSPQGATGELFF. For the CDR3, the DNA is TGTGCCAGCAGCCCACAGGGGGCCACCGGGGAGCTGTTTTTT.

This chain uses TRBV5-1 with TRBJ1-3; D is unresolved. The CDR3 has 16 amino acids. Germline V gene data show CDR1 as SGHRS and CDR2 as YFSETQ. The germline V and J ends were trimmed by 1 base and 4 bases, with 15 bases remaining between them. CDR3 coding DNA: TGCGCCAGCAGCTTGCTTGGGGTTTTCGACGGAAACACCATATATTTT. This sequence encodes CASSLLGVFDGNTIYF.

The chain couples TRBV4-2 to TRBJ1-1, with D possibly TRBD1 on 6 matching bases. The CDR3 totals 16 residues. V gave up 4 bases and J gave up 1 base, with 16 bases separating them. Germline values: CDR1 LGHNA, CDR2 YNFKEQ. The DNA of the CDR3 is TGTGCCAGCAGCCGCGGACAGCCGCCCCCGAACACTGAAGCTTTCTTT. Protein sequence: CASSRGQPPPNTEAFF.

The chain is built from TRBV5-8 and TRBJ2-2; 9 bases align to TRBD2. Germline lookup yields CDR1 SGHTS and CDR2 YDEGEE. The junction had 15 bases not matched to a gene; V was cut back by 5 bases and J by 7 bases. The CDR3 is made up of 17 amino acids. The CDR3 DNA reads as TGTGCCAGCAGACGGGACAGACTAGCGGCCTCCATCGGGGAGCTGTTTTTT. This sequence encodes CASRRDRLAASIGELFF.

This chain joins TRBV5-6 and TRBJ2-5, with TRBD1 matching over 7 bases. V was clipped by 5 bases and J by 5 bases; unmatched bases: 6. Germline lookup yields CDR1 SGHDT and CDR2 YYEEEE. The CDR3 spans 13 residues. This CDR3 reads CASRRQGGETQYF. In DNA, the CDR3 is TGTGCCAGCAGGAGACAGGGCGGGGAGACCCAGTACTTC.

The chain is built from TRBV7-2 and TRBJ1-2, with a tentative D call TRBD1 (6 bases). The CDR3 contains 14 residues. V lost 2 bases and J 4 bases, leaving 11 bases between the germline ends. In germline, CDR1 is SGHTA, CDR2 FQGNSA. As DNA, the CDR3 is TGTGCCAGCAGCTTAAACAGGGAGAGCTATGGCTACACCTTC. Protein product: CASSLNRESYGYTF.

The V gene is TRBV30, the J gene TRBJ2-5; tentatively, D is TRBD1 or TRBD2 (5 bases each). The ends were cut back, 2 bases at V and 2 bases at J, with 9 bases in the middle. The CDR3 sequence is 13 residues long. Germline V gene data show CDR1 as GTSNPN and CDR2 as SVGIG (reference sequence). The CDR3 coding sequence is TGTGCCTGGAGTAAGGGACGGCAAGAGACCCAGTACTTC. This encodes CAWSKGRQETQYF.

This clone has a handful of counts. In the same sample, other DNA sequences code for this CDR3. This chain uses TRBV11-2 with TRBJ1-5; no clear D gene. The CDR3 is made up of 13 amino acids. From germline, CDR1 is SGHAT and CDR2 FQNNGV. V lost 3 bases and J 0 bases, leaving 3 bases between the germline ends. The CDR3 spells CASSLDSNQPQHF. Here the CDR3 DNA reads TGTGCCAGCAGCTTGGATAGCAATCAGCCCCAGCATTTT.

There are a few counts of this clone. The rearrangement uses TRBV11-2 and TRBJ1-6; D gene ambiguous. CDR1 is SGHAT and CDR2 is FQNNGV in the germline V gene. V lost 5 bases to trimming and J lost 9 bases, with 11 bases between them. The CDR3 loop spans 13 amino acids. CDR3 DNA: TGTGCCAGCAGCCCCCGGGAGGGTTCACCCCTCCACTTT. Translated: CASSPREGSPLHF. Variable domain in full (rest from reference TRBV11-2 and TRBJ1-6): EAGVAQSPRYKIIEKRQSVAFWCNPISGHATLYWYQQILGQGPKLLIQFQNNGVVDDSQLPKDRFSAERLKGVDSTLKIQPAKLEDSAVYLCASSPREGSPLHFGNGTRLTVT.